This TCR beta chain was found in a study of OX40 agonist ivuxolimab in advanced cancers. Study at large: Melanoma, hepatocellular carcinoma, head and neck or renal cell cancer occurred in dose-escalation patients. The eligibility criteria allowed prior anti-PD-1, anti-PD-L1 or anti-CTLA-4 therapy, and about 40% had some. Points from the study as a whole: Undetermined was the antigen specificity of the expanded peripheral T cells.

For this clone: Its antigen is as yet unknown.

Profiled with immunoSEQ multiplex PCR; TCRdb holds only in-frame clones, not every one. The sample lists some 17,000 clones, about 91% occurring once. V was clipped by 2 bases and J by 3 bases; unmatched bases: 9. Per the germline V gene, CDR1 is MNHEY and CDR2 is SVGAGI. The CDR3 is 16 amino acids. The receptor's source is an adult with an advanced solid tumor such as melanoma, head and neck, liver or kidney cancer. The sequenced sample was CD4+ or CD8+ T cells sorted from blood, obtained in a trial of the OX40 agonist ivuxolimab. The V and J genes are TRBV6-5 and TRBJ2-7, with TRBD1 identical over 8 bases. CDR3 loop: CASSYGPQGAVYEQYF. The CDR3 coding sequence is TGTGCCAGCAGTTACGGCCCTCAGGGGGCTGTCTACGAGCAGTACTTC.